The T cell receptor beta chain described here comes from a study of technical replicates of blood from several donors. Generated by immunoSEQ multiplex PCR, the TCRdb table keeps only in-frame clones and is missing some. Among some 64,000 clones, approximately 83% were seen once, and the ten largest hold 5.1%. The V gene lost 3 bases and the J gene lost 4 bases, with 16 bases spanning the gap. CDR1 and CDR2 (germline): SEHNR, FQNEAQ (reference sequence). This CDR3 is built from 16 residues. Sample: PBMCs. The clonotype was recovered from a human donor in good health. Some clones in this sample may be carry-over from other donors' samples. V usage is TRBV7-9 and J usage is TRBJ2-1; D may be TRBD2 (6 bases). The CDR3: CASSLSFSGAYNEQFF. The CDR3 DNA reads TGTGCCAGCAGCTTGTCCTTTAGCGGTGCGTACAATGAGCAGTTCTTC.